This T cell receptor beta chain was sequenced in a study of CD8 T cells in ankylosing spondylitis. This clonotype was seen many times. Its matching antigen is unknown. Study results and limitations: The study identified a TCR beta motif of several highly homologous variants that appeared characteristic of ankylosing spondylitis blood. Past studies reported some motif variants in reactive arthritis synovial fluid and blood.

Trimming shortened V by 3 bases and J by 4 bases, and 21 bases separated the two germline ends. The germline gives CDR1 DFQATT, CDR2 SNEGSKA (reference sequence). CDR3 length equals 16 residues. MiXCR, applied by TCRdb to the 5' RACE reads, yields one record per CDR3 protein. The repertoire holds 450,000 to 550,000 distinct CDR3 sequences, with approximately 5.3% as singletons. The rearrangement joins TRBV20-1 to TRBJ1-1; tentative D call: TRBD1 (6 bases). This TCR was recovered from a male donor with ankylosing spondylitis. Sequenced sample: blood, either unsorted or a sorted T cell fraction (not recorded which). The CDR3 loop reads CSASRGHHTGGTEAFF. The CDR3 DNA is TGCAGTGCTAGTAGGGGACATCACACCGGGGGCACTGAAGCTTTCTTT.